This TCR beta chain was captured by sequencing in a study of blood T cell repertoires in COVID-19. TCRdb keeps only in-frame clones here, not all; method: immunoSEQ multiplex PCR. Of 70,000 to 80,000 clones listed, about nine tenths are singletons. Trimming removed 4 bases from V and 2 bases from J; junction bases left unmatched: 4. The CDR3 runs to 15 residues. Germline V CDR1 and CDR2: SGHRS, YFSETQ. What was sequenced was peripheral blood. The rearrangement links TRBV5-1 to TRBJ2-7; 12 nucleotides line up with TRBD2. The receptor was isolated from a woman between 45 and 65 years old with acute or convalescent COVID-19. CDR3 residues: CASSQGLAGTYEQYF. For the CDR3, the DNA is TGCGCCAGCAGCCAAGGACTAGCGGGGACCTACGAGCAGTACTTC.